The text below deals with one TCR beta chain. Its antigen is unknown. No qualities accompany the bases; no much larger clone lies one base away. At one collaborating source in Seattle, patients were enrolled during active infection and were followed longitudinally through the course of disease. Each collaborating institution followed its own protocols to collect whole blood in K2EDTA tubes. For TCRbeta analysis, collaborator samples were shipped as frozen whole blood, as isolated PBMCs, or as DNA extracted from either sample type. V gives up 6 bases and J gives up 7 bases, and the segment between their germline ends measures 19 bases. Spanning cysteine to phenylalanine, the CDR3 consists of 15 amino acids. Of all the DNA, just the CDR3 is kept, 45 bases in frame from base 1. The germline V gene sets CDR1 to SNHLY and CDR2 to FYNNEI. These data belong to a study of blood T cell repertoires in COVID-19 (dated by TCRdb to the early 2020s). About the study as a whole: Samples covering the acute and convalescent phases of COVID-19 were provided by collaborators in the United States, Italy and Spain. The material from the prospective study consisted of cDNA or gDNA derived from T cells, B-cell-depleted T cells, or PBMCs. The dataset comprised deeply sampled blood TCRbeta repertoires from subjects exposed to, actively infected with, or recovered from COVID-19. The repertoires were released in a freely available public database meant as a resource for research on the immune response to SARS-CoV-2. The samples were drawn from two sources: the first 160 participants of the ongoing ImmuneRACE study, and 1,200 or so subjects contributed by 6 global collaborators. The sample metadata nearly always contained a de-identified subject ID, COVID-19 status, age in years and sex. Where available, HLA class I and class II types were taken from metadata supplied by the sample provider and were not determined by assay-based typing.

The paper's findings and limits, for the study overall: The amount of clinical and demographic metadata varied by source and participant and was provided uncurated.

TCRbeta CDR3 regions were amplified from genomic DNA using the immunoSEQ Assay, a bias-controlled multiplex PCR. In the original analysis: Nucleated cell counts per sample were estimated from amplification of reference gene primers within the assay. To quantify the absolute abundance of each unique TCRbeta CDR3 rearrangement, sequence reads were collapsed and filtered. For each sample, productive Simpson clonality was calculated by taking the square root of Simpson's diversity index across productive rearrangements. Held by TCRdb, this immuneACCESS table contains in-frame sequences only and omits some clones. Under half of the omission traces to an unresolved V gene where checked; the cause of the rest is unknown. Clone size and the V and J calls come from that table; the DNA yielded D and trimming. The sample table holds about 440,000 clones, of which 70% to 90% were seen once. The top ten clonotypes cover around an eighth of the sample.

The sequence links TRBV2 to TRBJ2-1; D gene: possibly TRBD2, on 7 matching bases. The sequenced sample was peripheral blood. This clonotype originated in a woman between 50 and 59 years old with COVID-19, enrolled during active disease. The DNA sequence follows: TGTGCCAGCAGCCCTTCCCGGGGGGCCTTGAATGAGCAGTTCTTC. Translated, this is CASSPSRGALNEQFF.